Below, 25 T cell receptor beta chains from the same sample are listed, as sequenced in a study of persistence of HIV-infected CD4 T cells. The stimulus was lysate of CMV-infected fibroblasts, about 11 ug/mL. CD40L/CD69 double-negative CD45RO-high memory CD4+ T cells were collected. Sequencing used immunoSEQ version 4 in survey mode. Profiling relied on immunoSEQ multiplex PCR, and the TCRdb table lists in-frame clones only, not all of them. The sample lists approximately 30,000 clones, roughly four fifths occurring once. The antigens these receptors bind are not known. The sequencing here drew on CD4+ T cells sorted from PBMCs after roughly 20-hour stimulation, taken from a patient who received antiretroviral therapy. The receptors shown here come from an adult man with HIV who was CMV-seropositive.

The V call is TRBV5-1, the J call TRBJ2-6; D remains unclear. Germline V gives CDR1 SGHRS, CDR2 YFSETQ. The V gene lost 1 base and the J gene lost 0 bases, with 5 bases spanning the gap. This CDR3 spans 15 amino acids. The CDR3 protein is CASSLTGSGANVLTF. CDR3 nucleotides: TGCGCCAGCAGCTTGACCGGCTCTGGGGCCAACGTCCTGACTTTC.

The chain carries TRBV3-1 (or the pseudogene TRBV3-2) and TRBJ1-3; possibly TRBD1 for D (6 bases). Looked up from germline, CDR1 is LGHDT and CDR2 is YNNKEL (reference sequence). Trimming left V 4 bases short and J 0 bases short, with 10 bases between. The CDR3 loop spans 15 amino acids. CDR3 region: CASSLRGSSGNTIYF. The CDR3 coding sequence is TGTGCCAGCAGCCTCAGGGGAAGCTCTGGAAACACCATATATTTT.

This rearrangement joins TRBV18 to TRBJ2-7; D is unresolved. CDR3 length: 12 residues. Germline-derived CDR1 and CDR2 are KGHSH and LQKENI. V lost 3 bases to trimming and J lost 0 bases, with 3 bases between them. DNA for the CDR3: TGTGCCAGCTCACCGGACTCCTACGAGCAGTACTTC. It codes for CASSPDSYEQYF.

This sequence joins TRBV5-4 and TRBJ1-6, with D unclear. CDR1 SGHNT and CDR2 YYREEE come from the germline V gene (reference sequence). CDR3 length equals 15 residues. V dropped 0 bases and J dropped 6 bases, with 10 bases sitting between them. CDR3 bases: TGTGCCAGCAGCTTGGCGGGAATACTTAATTCACCCCTCCACTTT. Its translation is CASSLAGILNSPLHF.

V gene TRBV2 combines with J gene TRBJ1-5; D is ambiguous. With 6 bases removed from V and 0 bases from J, the gap between germline ends came to 15 bases. Looked up from germline, CDR1 is SNHLY and CDR2 is FYNNEI. This CDR3 contains 16 residues. The CDR3 DNA reads TGTGCCAGCAGAGAACGGGGAGACGATAGCAATCAGCCCCAGCATTTT. Its protein product is CASRERGDDSNQPQHF.

As DNA, the CDR3 is TGTGCCAGTAGCCTTAGCGGAATCACAGATACGCAGTATTTT. Protein: CASSLSGITDTQYF. The chain recombines TRBV19 with TRBJ2-3; weak D call: TRBD2 (6 bases). In germline, CDR1 is LNHDA, CDR2 SQIVND (reference sequence). V was cut by 6 bases and J by 2 bases, with 12 bases left in between. The CDR3 is 14 residues long.

V is TRBV5-1 and J is TRBJ2-2; 10 bases line up with TRBD1. This CDR3 comprises 16 residues. Per the germline V gene, CDR1 is SGHRS and CDR2 is YFSETQ. J was trimmed by 3 bases and V by 4 bases; bases with no gene match: 6. The CDR3 loop is CASSKGQGVDTGELFF. In DNA form, the CDR3 reads TGCGCCAGCAGCAAAGGACAGGGGGTCGACACCGGGGAGCTGTTTTTT.

This sequence joins TRBV7-2 and TRBJ2-3, with 14 bases aligning to TRBD2. This CDR3 is 16 amino acids long. In germline, CDR1 is SGHTA, CDR2 FQGNSA. V lost 2 bases, J lost 6 bases, and 4 bases stayed unmatched. The CDR3 reads CASSLRTSGGKDTQYF. DNA for the CDR3: TGTGCCAGCAGCTTAAGGACTAGCGGGGGGAAGGATACGCAGTATTTT.

The chain is built from TRBV28 and TRBJ2-4, with TRBD1 matching over 7 bases. J lost 1 base, V lost 6 bases, and 12 bases had no gene match. Looked up from germline, CDR1 is MDHEN and CDR2 is SYDVKM. This CDR3 has 17 amino acids. The DNA of the CDR3 is TGTGCCAGCAGAAACCGACAGGGCGAGAGGGCCAAAAACATTCAGTACTTC. This gives the protein CASRNRQGERAKNIQYF.

This sequence joins TRBV6-5 and TRBJ1-5; 10 bases are a match to TRBD1. Looked up from germline, CDR1 is MNHEY and CDR2 is SVGAGI. The CDR3 covers 15 residues. The junction had 5 bases not matched to a gene; V was cut back by 7 bases and J by 2 bases. CDR3 nucleotide sequence: TGTGCCAGCATCGTGGACAGGGGGGGCAATCAGCCCCAGCATTTT. Protein product: CASIVDRGGNQPQHF.

The V call is TRBV9, the J call TRBJ2-1; possibly TRBD2 for D (5 bases). Germline assignment: CDR1 SGDLS and CDR2 YYNGEE. This CDR3 is built from 17 residues. Trimming removed 0 bases at V and 0 bases at J, with 13 bases between. CDR3 amino acids: CASSVEVRTHSYNEQFF. The CDR3 region has the DNA TGTGCCAGCAGCGTAGAGGTTCGGACTCACTCCTACAATGAGCAGTTCTTC.

The V gene is TRBV28, the J gene TRBJ1-1; 7 bases match TRBD1. Per the germline V gene, CDR1 is MDHEN and CDR2 is SYDVKM. The CDR3 loop spans 15 amino acids. V was clipped by 4 bases and J by 3 bases; unmatched bases: 8. The CDR3 region has the DNA TGTGCCAGCAGTTCCACAGGGGCCAGCGACACTGAAGCTTTCTTT. The encoded protein is CASSSTGASDTEAFF.

The genes are TRBV19 and TRBJ2-1, with D hard to call. V lost 7 bases and J lost 1, with 11 bases in between. CDR1 and CDR2 (germline): LNHDA, SQIVND (reference sequence). The CDR3 sequence is 14 residues long. The CDR3 DNA reads as TGTGCCAGTACCAAGAAATATTCCTACAATGAGCAGTTCTTC. It translates to CASTKKYSYNEQFF.

V usage is TRBV11-3 and J usage is TRBJ2-1; tentative D call: TRBD1 (6 bases). The CDR3 contains 15 residues. Germline-derived CDR1 and CDR2 are SGHNT and YENEEA. Between the trimmed V and J ends, which lost 3 bases and 0 bases, there was a span of 9 bases. The CDR3 nucleotides are TGTGCCAGCAGCTTGAGGGGGAGCTCCTACAATGAGCAGTTCTTC. Encoded protein: CASSLRGSSYNEQFF.

This chain links TRBV19 with TRBJ2-1; 16 bases map to TRBD2. Germline CDR1 is LNHDA and CDR2 is SQIVND (reference sequence). CDR3 length equals 19 residues. J was trimmed by 4 bases and V by 5 bases; bases with no gene match: 11. As DNA, the CDR3 is TGTGCCAGTAGTCATCTGGGACTAGCGGGGGGGAAATCATACAATGAGCAGTTCTTC. It encodes CASSHLGLAGGKSYNEQFF.

This clone occurred once. This chain connects TRBV2 to TRBJ1-6; D unresolved. V was pared by 6 bases and J by 0 bases, with 9 bases between. Germline lookup yields CDR1 SNHLY and CDR2 FYNNEI. There are 15 residues in the CDR3. CDR3 DNA: TGTGCCAGCAGCACACTGAGCTCCTATAATTCACCCCTCCACTTT. This gives the protein CASSTLSSYNSPLHF.

This clone was detected a few times. V usage is TRBV6-5 and J usage is TRBJ2-7, with 10 bases identical to TRBD2. The CDR3 has 16 amino acids. V dropped 1 base and J dropped 2; count of bases not matched to a gene: 5. Germline CDR1 reads MNHEY; CDR2 reads SVGAGI. In nucleotides, the CDR3 is TGTGCCAGCAGTTACTGGGGGCTAGCGGGGGCCTACGAGCAGTACTTC. This codes for CASSYWGLAGAYEQYF.

The V and J genes are TRBV28 and TRBJ2-5; D uncertain. The CDR3 covers 13 residues. In germline, CDR1 is MDHEN, CDR2 SYDVKM. Trimming cost V 6 bases and J 5 bases, with 13 bases left between them. The CDR3: CASSPDLAETQYF. DNA for the CDR3: TGTGCCAGCAGCCCAGACCTTGCGGAGACCCAGTACTTC.

This clone has just a few counts. The CDR3 nucleotides read TGTGCCAGCAGCTTAGGTGTCGAAACAGATACGCAGTATTTT. Protein sequence: CASSLGVETDTQYF. The chain uses TRBV7-2 and TRBJ2-3; no reliable D call. The CDR3 is 14 residues long. Trimming shortened V by 1 base and J by 3 bases, and 8 bases separated the two germline ends. The germline CDR1 and CDR2 sequences are SGHTA and FQGNSA.

This chain uses TRBV4-1 with TRBJ2-7; D is ambiguous. V shed 1 base and J shed 6 bases, with 10 bases lying between them. Germline values: CDR1 MGHRA, CDR2 YSYEKL. The CDR3 totals 13 residues. CDR3 in amino acids: CASSQGSLGEQYF. Written as DNA, the CDR3 is TGCGCCAGCAGCCAAGGAAGTTTGGGCGAGCAGTACTTC.

The chain carries TRBV10-2 and TRBJ2-3; D not certain. V was trimmed by 8 bases and J by 4 bases, leaving 19 bases between them. CDR3 length: 15 amino acids. CDR1 and CDR2 (germline): WSHSY, SAAADI. The CDR3 DNA is TGCGCCAGCTCTCAGGACGCGAGATTTGCAGATACGCAGTATTTT. Its translation: CASSQDARFADTQYF.

This clone appeared a few times. The J gene is TRBJ2-3, the V gene TRBV19; 8 nucleotides match TRBD2. Germline loops: CDR1 LNHDA, CDR2 SQIVND (reference sequence). V was pared by 6 bases and J by 2 bases, with 10 bases of the junction left unmatched. CDR3 length: 16 residues. Here the CDR3 DNA reads TGTGCCAGTAGCCGCCGGGGGGGGGCGGCCACAGATACGCAGTATTTT. Its protein product is CASSRRGGAATDTQYF.

This clone has only one observation. V gene TRBV15 combines with J gene TRBJ2-1; 12 bases agree with TRBD2. Trimming removed 5 bases from V and 7 bases from J; junction bases left unmatched: 9. The CDR3 has 16 residues. Looked up from germline, CDR1 is LNHNV and CDR2 is YYDKDF (reference sequence). CDR3 residues: CATSEQGLAGLNEQFF. The DNA for the CDR3 is TGTGCCACCAGCGAGCAAGGACTAGCGGGGTTAAATGAGCAGTTCTTC.

This sequence joins TRBV7-3 and TRBJ1-1; tentative D call: TRBD1 (6 bases). This CDR3 comprises 15 residues. V dropped 4 bases and J dropped 4 bases, with 16 bases sitting between them. Germline V gene lookup returns CDR1 SGHTA and CDR2 FQGTGA. CDR3 sequence: CASSYLGGARTEAFF. The CDR3 DNA reads TGTGCCAGCAGCTACCTAGGGGGGGCCCGCACTGAAGCTTTCTTT.

The DNA for the CDR3 is TGTGCCAGCGGGCGGGGGACCGGGGAGCTGTTTTTT. Protein: CASGRGTGELFF. The J gene is TRBJ2-2, the V gene TRBV6-6, with 7 bases fitting TRBD2. Trimming at V came to 8 bases and at J to 5 bases, leaving 2 bases not matched to a gene. CDR1 and CDR2 (germline): MNHNY, SVGAGI (reference sequence). This CDR3 has 12 residues.